This T cell receptor (beta chain) was sequenced during a study of T cell responses to AZD1222 COVID-19 vaccine. Study-level findings and limits: As reported, nearly half of all spike-specific TCRs target variant regions that are unmutated. Most donors were white British, females outnumbered males, and clonal diversity was possibly underestimated. Compared with day 0, the breadth and depth of the Spike-specific TCR repertoire rose significantly after two doses of AZD1222.

This clone was recorded only once. Its target is unknown. Germline V gives CDR1 MGHRA, CDR2 YSYEKL. The V gene lost 1 base and the J gene lost 2 bases, with 9 bases spanning the gap. The CDR3 loop spans 14 amino acids. Only in-frame clones appear in the TCRdb table, and some are missing; sequencing was by immunoSEQ multiplex PCR. The table records 110,000 or so clones, roughly 87% of them present only once. Sequencing used peripheral blood, obtained on day 0 of MenACWY control vaccination. This clonotype was sampled from an adult in good health. The genes are TRBV4-1 and TRBJ2-7; D perhaps matches TRBD1 (5 bases). The CDR3 region has the DNA TGCGCCAGCAGCCAAGGCGAAGGGGCCTACGAGCAGTACTTC. This translates into CASSQGEGAYEQYF.